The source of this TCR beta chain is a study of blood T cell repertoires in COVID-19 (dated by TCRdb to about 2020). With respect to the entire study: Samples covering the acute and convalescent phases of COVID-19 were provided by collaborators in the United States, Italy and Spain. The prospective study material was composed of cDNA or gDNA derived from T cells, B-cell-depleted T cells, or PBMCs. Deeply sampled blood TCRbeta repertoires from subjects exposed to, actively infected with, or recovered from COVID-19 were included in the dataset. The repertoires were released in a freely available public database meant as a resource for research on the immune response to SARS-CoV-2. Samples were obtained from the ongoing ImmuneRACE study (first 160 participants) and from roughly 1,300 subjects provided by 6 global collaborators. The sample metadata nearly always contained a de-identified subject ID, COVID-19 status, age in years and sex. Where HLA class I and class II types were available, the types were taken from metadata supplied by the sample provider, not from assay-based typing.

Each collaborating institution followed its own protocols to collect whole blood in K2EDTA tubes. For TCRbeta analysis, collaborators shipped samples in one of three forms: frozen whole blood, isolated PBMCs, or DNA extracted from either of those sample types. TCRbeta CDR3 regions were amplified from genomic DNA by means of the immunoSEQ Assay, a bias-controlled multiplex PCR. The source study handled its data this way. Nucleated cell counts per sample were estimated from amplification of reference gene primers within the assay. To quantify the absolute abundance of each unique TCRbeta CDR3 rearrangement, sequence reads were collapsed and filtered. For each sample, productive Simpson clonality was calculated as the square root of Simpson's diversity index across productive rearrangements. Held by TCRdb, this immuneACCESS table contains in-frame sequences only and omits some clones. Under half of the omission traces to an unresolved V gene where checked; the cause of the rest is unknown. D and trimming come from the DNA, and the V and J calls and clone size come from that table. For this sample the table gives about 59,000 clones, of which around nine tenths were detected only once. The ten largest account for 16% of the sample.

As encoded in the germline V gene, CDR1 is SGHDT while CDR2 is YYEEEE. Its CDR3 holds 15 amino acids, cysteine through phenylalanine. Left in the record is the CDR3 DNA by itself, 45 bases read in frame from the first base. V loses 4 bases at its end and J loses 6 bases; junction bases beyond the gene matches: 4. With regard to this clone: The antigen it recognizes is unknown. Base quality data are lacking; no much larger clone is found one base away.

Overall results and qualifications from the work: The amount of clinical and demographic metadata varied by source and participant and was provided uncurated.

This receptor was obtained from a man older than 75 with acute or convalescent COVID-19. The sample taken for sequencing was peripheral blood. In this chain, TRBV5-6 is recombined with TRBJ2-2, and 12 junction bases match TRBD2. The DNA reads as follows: TGTGCCAGCAGCCCTAGCGGGGGGGCCCCCGGGGAGCTGTTTTTT. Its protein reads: CASSPSGGAPGELFF.